The 26 T cell receptor beta chains listed next were all sequenced from one sample in a study of beta chain features in type 1 diabetes. All of the isolated RNA was reverse transcribed, so expressed TCRB transcripts were sequenced. The data were produced by immunoSEQ multiplex PCR, yet TCRdb's version contains in-frame clones alone and is incomplete. The table lists around 200,000 clones, 10% to 15% of them singletons. The specimen sequenced was central memory CD4+ T cells from blood. These receptors were obtained from a woman between 18 and 29 years old in good health.

This clone occurred a few times. This sequence joins TRBV7-2 and TRBJ2-7; D is perhaps TRBD2 (6 bases). V was cut by 4 bases and J by 3 bases, with 10 bases left in between. The CDR3 runs to 13 residues. Germline CDR1 is SGHTA and CDR2 is FQGNSA. CDR3 coding DNA: TGTGCCAGCAGCTCGGGACTTGACTACGAGCAGTACTTC. Translated, it gives CASSSGLDYEQYF.

This clone has more than one count but fewer than ten. The J gene is TRBJ1-2, the V gene TRBV6-6; 11 nucleotides align to TRBD1. Germline trimming cut 7 bases from V and 1 base from J; bases unmatched to any gene: 5. CDR1 is MNHNY, CDR2 SVGAGI, per germline (reference sequence). The CDR3 covers 15 residues. The CDR3 reads CASTGGTGGNYGYTF. The CDR3 DNA reads as TGTGCCAGCACTGGGGGGACAGGGGGTAACTATGGCTACACCTTC.

The chain uses TRBV5-1 and TRBJ2-1, with 12 positions matching TRBD2. CDR3 size: 15 residues. CDR1 and CDR2 (germline): SGHRS, YFSETQ. V trimming: 5 bases; J trimming: 7 bases; junction bases outside the gene matches: 7. DNA for the CDR3: TGCGCCAGCAGTGAGACTAGCGGGAGAGAGAATGAGCAGTTCTTC. This gives the protein CASSETSGRENEQFF.

There are a few counts of this clone. The genes are TRBV10-3 and TRBJ1-1; D is possibly TRBD1 (6 bases). This CDR3 region has 13 residues. Germline values: CDR1 ENHRY, CDR2 SYGVKD. Trimming removed 7 bases from V and 4 bases from J, with 13 bases in between. CDR3 amino acids: CAIKTQGSTEAFF. The CDR3 coding sequence is TGTGCCATCAAAACACAGGGCAGCACTGAAGCTTTCTTT.

The rearrangement uses TRBV2 and TRBJ1-2; D is unresolved. This CDR3 region has 13 residues. Germline values: CDR1 SNHLY, CDR2 FYNNEI. Trimming took 8 bases from V and 4 from J, leaving 14 bases between them. The CDR3 reads CASLAGGIYGYTF. For the CDR3, the DNA is TGTGCCAGCCTAGCTGGTGGGATCTATGGCTACACCTTC.

This clone was observed a handful of times. The rearrangement uses TRBV29-1 and TRBJ2-1; the match to TRBD2 covers 7 bases. Germline trimming cut 7 bases from V and 3 bases from J; bases unmatched to any gene: 12. This CDR3 is built from 15 residues. Germline V gives CDR1 SQVTM, CDR2 ANQGSEA. The CDR3 reads CSADELAQVYNEQFF. CDR3 in DNA: TGCAGCGCTGATGAACTAGCGCAGGTCTACAATGAGCAGTTCTTC.

The chain is built from TRBV28 and TRBJ1-1, with TRBD1 identical over 7 bases. J was trimmed by 5 bases and V by 2 bases; bases with no gene match: 8. Per the germline V gene, CDR1 is MDHEN and CDR2 is SYDVKM. This CDR3 spans 15 amino acids. The CDR3 sequence: CASSLRTTGWTEAFF. In nucleotides, the CDR3 is TGTGCCAGCAGTTTACGTACGACAGGGTGGACTGAAGCTTTCTTT.

This clone occurred many times. This sequence joins TRBV2 and TRBJ2-7; D is possibly TRBD1 (6 bases). The V and J ends lost 6 bases and 2 bases respectively, with 17 bases between them. The CDR3 consists of 15 residues. Germline V gene lookup returns CDR1 SNHLY and CDR2 FYNNEI. CDR3: CASRIRDIKTYEQYF. CDR3 DNA sequence: TGTGCCAGCAGGATCCGGGACATCAAAACCTACGAGCAGTACTTC.

This clone was observed a handful of times. The chain uses TRBV5-1 and TRBJ1-1; tentatively, D is TRBD1 (5 bases). CDR1 and CDR2 (germline): SGHRS, YFSETQ. CDR3 size: 13 residues. V dropped 2 bases and J dropped 4 bases, with 9 bases sitting between them. CDR3 loop: CASSFFGGTEAFF. The CDR3 DNA reads as TGCGCCAGCAGCTTTTTCGGGGGCACTGAAGCTTTCTTT.

The gene calls are TRBV19 and TRBJ2-5, with D maybe TRBD1 (6 bases). V gave up 5 bases and J gave up 5 bases, with 12 bases separating them. The CDR3 sequence is 13 residues long. The germline V gene encodes CDR1 LNHDA and CDR2 SQIVND (reference sequence). The CDR3 DNA follows: TGTGCCAGTAGTGGGACATTGAAGGAGACCCAGTACTTC. Protein sequence: CASSGTLKETQYF.

The V and J genes are TRBV6-6 and TRBJ2-3, with D perhaps TRBD2 (6 bases). Germline CDR1 MNHNY, CDR2 SVGAGI (reference sequence). The CDR3 contains 14 residues. The V gene lost 6 bases and the J gene lost 0 bases, with 10 bases spanning the gap. The CDR3 here is CASRGGGSTDTQYF. CDR3 bases: TGTGCCAGCAGGGGCGGAGGGAGCACAGATACGCAGTATTTT.

The V call is TRBV19, the J call TRBJ2-1; D is unresolved. With 7 bases removed from V and 9 bases from J, the gap between germline ends came to 16 bases. Germline CDR1 and CDR2: LNHDA and SQIVND (reference sequence). This CDR3 is 13 amino acids long. The DNA of the CDR3 is TGTGCCAGTAACCCCGGGTTTTCTGGTGAGCAGTTCTTC. Translating it yields CASNPGFSGEQFF.

This chain uses TRBV30 with TRBJ2-5, with 7 bases matching TRBD2. Germline CDR1 and CDR2: GTSNPN and SVGIG (reference sequence). The trim removed 3 bases at V and 4 bases at J, leaving 8 bases unmatched. The CDR3 covers 14 residues. CDR3: CAWSLGVAGETQYF. As DNA, the CDR3 is TGTGCCTGGAGCCTGGGGGTAGCGGGAGAGACCCAGTACTTC.

The chain carries TRBV7-3 and TRBJ1-1, with D unresolved. The CDR3 sequence is 13 residues long. Trimming removed 2 bases from V and 5 bases from J, with 9 bases in between. Germline CDR1 reads SGHTA; CDR2 reads FQGTGA. CDR3 in amino acids: CASSLHPGTEAFF. CDR3 nucleotides: TGTGCCAGCAGCTTACATCCGGGAACTGAAGCTTTCTTT.

This clone was seen only a few times. CDR3 sequence (DNA): TGCGCCAGCAGTGATAGGGCAGGGGTAAGGAACGAGCAGTACTTC. It specifies CASSDRAGVRNEQYF. The rearrangement links TRBV10-1 to TRBJ2-7; tentatively, D is TRBD1 (6 bases). Trimming took 3 bases from V and 5 from J, leaving 17 bases between them. CDR3 length: 15 residues. CDR1 and CDR2 (germline): WNHNN, SYGVQD (reference sequence).

This rearrangement joins TRBV28 to TRBJ2-7; 11 positions agree with TRBD1. Germline CDR1 is MDHEN and CDR2 is SYDVKM. The CDR3 totals 16 residues. With V trimmed by 5 bases and J by 3 bases, 9 bases remained unmatched. The CDR3 sequence: CASSRSGTGGYYEQYF. The DNA for the CDR3 is TGTGCCAGCAGTCGTTCCGGGACAGGGGGTTACTACGAGCAGTACTTC.

The chain couples TRBV2 to TRBJ2-7; the match to TRBD1 covers 12 bases. Per germline, CDR1 SNHLY and CDR2 FYNNEI. This CDR3 is 16 amino acids long. The ends lost 6 bases at V and 4 bases at J; junction bases unmatched: 10. CDR3 sequence (DNA): TGTGCCAGCAGATTGCGGCCGGGACAGGGGGCGTACGAGCAGTACTTC. Translating it yields CASRLRPGQGAYEQYF.

The table lists this clone with a few counts. V gene TRBV28 combines with J gene TRBJ1-2, with TRBD1 matching over 7 bases. J gave up 4 bases and V 6 bases, and 5 bases lay outside the gene matches. Germline lookup yields CDR1 MDHEN and CDR2 SYDVKM. CDR3 length equals 13 residues. This CDR3 reads CASRVQGLYGYTF. CDR3 bases: TGTGCCAGCAGGGTACAGGGGCTCTATGGCTACACCTTC.

The chain combines TRBV19 with TRBJ2-4, with TRBD1 as a possible D gene (6 bases). Trimming took 4 bases from V and 6 from J, leaving 16 bases between them. There are 15 residues in the CDR3. CDR1 and CDR2 from the germline V gene are LNHDA and SQIVND (reference sequence). The CDR3 protein is CASSTPQQGTNIQYF. The CDR3 nucleotides are TGTGCCAGTAGTACTCCTCAACAGGGTACAAACATTCAGTACTTC.

This clone was detected only once. The V gene is TRBV28, the J gene TRBJ2-1; TRBD2 agrees at 10 bases. The CDR3 totals 14 residues. CDR1 and CDR2 (germline): MDHEN, SYDVKM. Losses at the gene ends were 6 bases for V and 6 bases for J; bases not matched to a gene: 5. The CDR3 is CASRSGGGGNEQFF. The CDR3 DNA follows: TGTGCCAGCAGGAGCGGGGGGGGCGGCAATGAGCAGTTCTTC.

V usage is TRBV5-4 and J usage is TRBJ1-1; 8 bases map to TRBD1. CDR3 length: 16 residues. V lost 0 bases and J lost 0; bases outside the gene matches: 4. The germline CDR1 and CDR2 sequences are SGHNT and YYREEE (reference sequence). In DNA, the CDR3 is TGTGCCAGCAGCTTGGGGGACAGGTTGGTGAACACTGAAGCTTTCTTT. It specifies CASSLGDRLVNTEAFF.

This clone was seen many times. This chain joins TRBV7-2 and TRBJ2-7, with unresolved D. CDR1 SGHTA and CDR2 FQGNSA come from the germline V gene. The CDR3 spans 13 residues. Trimming cost V 2 bases and J 6 bases, with 11 bases left between them. The CDR3, as DNA: TGTGCCAGCAGCTTAACCCCTTTGAGCGAGCAGTACTTC. Protein product: CASSLTPLSEQYF.

This clone was seen a handful of times. The chain has TRBV18 and TRBJ2-1; D is undetermined. This CDR3 has 14 amino acids. Deletions cut 0 bases from V and 8 bases from J, with 11 bases between. Germline loops: CDR1 KGHSH, CDR2 LQKENI. The DNA of the CDR3 is TGTGCCAGCTCACCACCACTCCCTGAGGATGAGCAGTTCTTC. Protein: CASSPPLPEDEQFF.

The V gene is TRBV15, the J gene TRBJ2-2, with 10 bases aligning to TRBD1. This CDR3 is built from 14 residues. Losses at the gene ends were 8 bases for V and 5 bases for J; bases not matched to a gene: 5. Per germline, CDR1 LNHNV and CDR2 YYDKDF (reference sequence). The CDR3 here is CATGPGQGTGELFF. CDR3 bases: TGTGCCACCGGCCCGGGACAGGGGACCGGGGAGCTGTTTTTT.

V and J are TRBV7-6 and TRBJ2-1; 7 nucleotides match TRBD1. Trimming took 5 bases from V and 4 from J; bases not matched to a gene: 5. The CDR3 has 14 residues. Germline V gene sequence: CDR1 SGHVS, CDR2 FNYEAQ. The CDR3 loop reads CASSADRVYNEQFF. In nucleotides, the CDR3 is TGTGCCAGCAGCGCAGACAGGGTATACAATGAGCAGTTCTTC. Using reference TRBV7-6 and TRBJ2-1 for the parts outside the CDR3, the full variable domain is GAGVSQSPRYKVTKRGQDVALRCDPISGHVSLYWYRQALGQGPEFLTYFNYEAQQDKSGLPNDRFSAERPEGSISTLTIQRTEQRDSAMYRCASSADRVYNEQFFGPGTRLTVL.

This clone was detected a few times. This sequence joins TRBV9 and TRBJ1-2; tentatively, D is TRBD1 (6 bases). The CDR3 covers 16 residues. V gave up 0 bases and J gave up 4 bases, with 16 bases separating them. CDR1 SGDLS and CDR2 YYNGEE come from the germline V gene. The chain's CDR3 is CASSVAGGGQGYGYTF. The CDR3 DNA follows: TGTGCCAGCAGCGTAGCTGGGGGGGGGCAAGGCTATGGCTACACCTTC.